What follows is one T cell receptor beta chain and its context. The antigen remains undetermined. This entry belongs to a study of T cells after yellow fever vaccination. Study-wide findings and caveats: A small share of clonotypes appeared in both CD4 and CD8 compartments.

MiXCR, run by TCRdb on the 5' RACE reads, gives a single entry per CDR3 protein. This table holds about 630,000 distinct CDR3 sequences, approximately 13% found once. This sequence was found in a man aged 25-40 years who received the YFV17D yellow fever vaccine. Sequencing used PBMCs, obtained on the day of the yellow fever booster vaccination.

The CDR3 DNA reads as TGTGCCAGCAGCTTAGGTCCGGCCAGGGTAAATCAGCCCCAGCATTTT. Translated: CASSLGPARVNQPQHF. V usage is TRBV7-2 and J usage is TRBJ1-5; perhaps TRBD1 as D (5 bases). CDR1 and CDR2 (germline): SGHTA, FQGNSA. V shed 1 base and J shed 4 bases, with 14 bases lying between them. This CDR3 comprises 16 residues.